Below, one TCR beta chain is given with its context. Its specificity is not known. This sample was taken from a study of cytomegalovirus exposure and HLA in healthy donors. In nominal health when sampled, donors likely had unrecorded immune exposures nonetheless. Study-wide points: While the bulk of TCR sequences proved rare, some public TCRs turned up in many donors. Serostatus for CMV was the only available immune exposure information.

The CDR3 spans 14 residues. The germline V gene encodes CDR1 MNHNS and CDR2 SASEGT. Trimming stripped 4 bases from V and 5 bases from J, with 12 bases between. A multiplex PCR was run with 60 Vbeta primers and 13 Jbeta primers. Generated by immunoSEQ multiplex PCR, the TCRdb table keeps only in-frame clones and is missing some. The table shows fewer than 250,000 clones, with roughly four fifths occurring only once. Material: PBMCs. The rearrangement uses TRBV6-1 and TRBJ1-5, with no clear D. The sequence derives from a man between 18 and 35 years old in good health and CMV-seronegative. The CDR3 here is CASSVSNGDQPQHF. CDR3 coding DNA: TGTGCCAGCAGTGTCAGTAATGGAGATCAGCCCCAGCATTTT.